The rows below give T cell receptor beta chains drawn from one sample of a study of blood T cell repertoires in COVID-19. Some clones are missing from TCRdb's copy, which holds only in-frame ones; the method was immunoSEQ multiplex PCR. The repertoire holds approximately 500,000 clones, about 89% seen once, with less than 9% in the top ten. Sequencing input: peripheral blood. The receptor source for this set is a woman between 45 and 60 years old with COVID-19, enrolled during active disease. Each CDR3 is given with its conserved first and last residue. The D gene is left open where the match is weak. Some rows have no size entry. The others give once, few or many, or a class for an expanded clone.

j_gene,v_gene,abundance,d_gene,CDR3aa,CDR3nt
TRBJ1-2,TRBV7-2,once,NA,CASSPIYGYTF,TGTGCCAGCAGCCCTATCTATGGCTACACCTTC
TRBJ1-2,TRBV11-2,once,NA,CASSLDLPQGKGYTF,TGTGCCAGCAGCTTAGATCTTCCACAGGGAAAAGGCTACACCTTC
TRBJ1-5,TRBV5-5,NA,NA,CASSLGTVSNQPQHF,TGTGCCAGCAGCTTGGGGACAGTTAGCAATCAGCCCCAGCATTTT
TRBJ1-2,TRBV6-5,NA,NA,CASSYSTHLYGYTF,TGTGCCAGCAGTTACTCGACACACCTCTATGGCTACACCTTC
TRBJ2-7,TRBV4-1,NA,TRBD1,CASSPKGGRGLNEQYF,TGCGCCAGCAGCCCCAAGGGGGGCAGGGGGCTCAACGAGCAGTACTTC
TRBJ1-1,TRBV19,NA,NA,CASSIALGANTEAFF,TGTGCCAGTAGTATCGCTCTGGGGGCGAACACTGAAGCTTTCTTT
TRBJ2-1,TRBV7-9,NA,TRBD1,CASSLSRTGRLNNEQFF,TGTGCCAGCAGCTTGTCGAGGACAGGGCGGCTGAACAATGAGCAGTTCTTC
TRBJ2-7,TRBV20-1,NA,NA,CSASRQGFDEQYF,TGCAGTGCTAGTCGGCAGGGCTTCGACGAGCAGTACTTC
TRBJ1-1,TRBV6-5,once,NA,CASSPGAGQTEAFF,TGTGCCAGTTCCCCAGGGGCAGGGCAAACTGAAGCTTTCTTT
TRBJ2-1,TRBV24-1,NA,TRBD1,CATSGDSRNEQFF,TGTGCCACCAGTGGGGACAGTCGCAATGAGCAGTTCTTC
TRBJ1-1,TRBV18,NA,TRBD1,CASQQGPTFEAFF,TGTGCCAGCCAACAGGGGCCAACATTTGAAGCTTTCTTT
TRBJ2-3,TRBV5-6,once,TRBD2,CASRGWRGGSTDTQYF,TGTGCCAGCAGAGGCTGGCGGGGGGGTAGCACAGATACGCAGTATTTT
TRBJ1-3,TRBV19,once,NA,CASSPSGGSGNTIYF,TGTGCCAGTAGTCCTAGCGGGGGATCTGGAAACACCATATATTTT
TRBJ2-1,TRBV9,NA,TRBD2,CASSGTSGGRGEQFF,TGTGCCAGCAGCGGAACTAGCGGGGGGCGTGGTGAGCAGTTCTTC
TRBJ1-2,TRBV29-1,NA,NA,CSVEGQANYGYTF,TGCAGCGTTGAAGGGCAGGCTAACTATGGCTACACCTTC
TRBJ2-1,TRBV7-7,NA,TRBD2,CASSSGLARNNEQFF,TGTGCCAGCAGCTCTGGACTAGCGAGAAACAATGAGCAGTTCTTC
TRBJ1-5,TRBV28,NA,NA,CASSLGHPFMGNQPQHF,TGTGCCAGCAGCCTCGGACACCCCTTTATGGGCAATCAGCCCCAGCATTTT
TRBJ2-7,TRBV7-9,NA,NA,CASSLGVGTSYEQYF,TGTGCCAGCAGCTTAGGGGTGGGCACCTCCTACGAGCAGTACTTC
TRBJ2-7,TRBV5-6,NA,NA,CASSLGRHQAYEQYF,TGTGCCAGCAGCTTGGGTCGCCACCAGGCCTACGAGCAGTACTTC
TRBJ1-2,TRBV19,NA,NA,CASRPGGGGGYTF,TGTGCCAGTAGACCCGGGGGAGGTGGCGGCTACACCTTC
TRBJ2-2,TRBV9,NA,NA,CASSVAASLGGELFF,TGTGCCAGCAGCGTAGCCGCTAGCCTGGGCGGGGAGCTGTTTTTT
TRBJ2-6,TRBV15,NA,TRBD1,CATSRDRDRGSGANVLTF,TGTGCCACCAGCAGAGATCGGGACAGGGGATCTGGGGCCAACGTCCTGACTTTC
TRBJ1-3,TRBV7-9,NA,TRBD1,CASTALQGSNTIYF,TGTGCCAGCACCGCCTTACAGGGGTCGAACACCATATATTTT
TRBJ1-2,TRBV7-2,NA,NA,CAPGGYLNYGYTF,TGTGCCCCCGGGGGGTACCTAAACTATGGCTACACCTTC
TRBJ2-2,TRBV5-4,NA,TRBD2,CASSFSGGRTGELFF,TGTGCCAGCAGCTTTTCGGGGGGGCGAACCGGGGAGCTGTTTTTT